Listed below are T cell receptor beta chains from one sample, sequenced in a study of blood T cell repertoires in COVID-19. Only in-frame clones appear in the TCRdb table, and some are missing; sequencing was by immunoSEQ multiplex PCR. This sample has 150,000 to 200,000 clones; roughly 77% occur once, and the top ten carry 17%. The sequenced material came from PBMCs or T cells enriched from blood (not recorded which). Receptors originate from a woman between 45 and 65 years old with acute COVID-19. Each CDR3 is given with its conserved first and last residue. The order of the fields is V gene, J gene, D gene, clone size, CDR3 protein, CDR3 DNA. D genes are given only for firm matches. The listing skips clone size in some rows; elsewhere it reads once, few, many or a size class.

TRBV5-1	TRBJ2-1	TRBD1	-	CASNLVVGGGEQFF	TGCGCCAGCAATTTGGTAGTAGGGGGCGGTGAGCAGTTCTTC
TRBV7-9	TRBJ1-4	TRBD1	once	CASSFGTGRTGNEKLFF	TGTGCCAGCAGCTTCGGGACAGGGAGAACGGGGAATGAAAAACTGTTTTTT
TRBV28	TRBJ1-1	TRBD1	few	CASSVDQTGMNTEAFF	TGTGCCAGCAGTGTTGACCAGACAGGGATGAACACTGAAGCTTTCTTT
TRBV4-1	TRBJ1-6	TRBD1	-	CATSSGDRGGWNSPLHF	TGCGCCACCAGCAGTGGCGACAGGGGAGGGTGGAATTCACCCCTCCACTTT
TRBV14	TRBJ2-6	-	-	CASSPWGQGANVLTF	TGTGCCAGCAGCCCTTGGGGGCAAGGGGCCAACGTCCTGACTTTC
TRBV5-4	TRBJ2-5	-	-	CASSPQGPVGETQYF	TGTGCCAGCAGTCCCCAGGGGCCAGTTGGGGAGACCCAGTACTTC
TRBV6-5	TRBJ1-2	TRBD1	-	CASSFGGQGVVGYTF	TGTGCCAGCAGTTTCGGAGGACAGGGGGTAGTTGGCTACACCTTC
TRBV7-2	TRBJ1-5	-	few	CASSLNQGGQPQHF	TGTGCCAGCAGCTTAAACCAGGGAGGTCAGCCCCAGCATTTT
TRBV18	TRBJ1-2	TRBD1	-	CASSPAAPGQGGGYTF	TGTGCCAGCTCACCAGCGGCTCCGGGACAGGGGGGCGGCTACACCTTC
TRBV19	TRBJ1-3	-	-	CASSIGQGLRDTIYF	TGTGCCAGTAGTATTGGGCAGGGGCTTCGGGACACCATATATTTT
TRBV6-5	TRBJ1-1	-	-	CASPRGGGSEAFF	TGTGCCAGCCCGCGGGGGGGCGGCTCTGAAGCTTTCTTT
TRBV5-1	TRBJ1-1	-	few	CASSAQRDTTTNTEAFF	TGCGCCAGCAGCGCCCAGCGGGACACAACGACGAACACTGAAGCTTTCTTT
TRBV5-4	TRBJ1-1	-	-	CASSPEWSTEAFF	TGTGCCAGCAGCCCCGAGTGGAGCACTGAAGCTTTCTTT
TRBV25-1	TRBJ2-5	-	-	CARARDKKDSPVETQYF	TGTGCCAGGGCACGAGATAAGAAGGACAGTCCTGTGGAGACCCAGTACTTC
TRBV18	TRBJ1-2	TRBD1	-	CASSPGRGLEGYTF	TGTGCCAGCTCACCGGGCAGGGGGCTGGAGGGCTACACCTTC
TRBV24-1	TRBJ2-2	-	-	CATSDFIRDRTGELFF	TGTGCCACCAGTGATTTCATCAGGGATCGGACCGGGGAGCTGTTTTTT
TRBV5-1	TRBJ1-4	TRBD1	-	CASRQGAREKLFF	TGCGCCAGCAGACAGGGGGCGCGTGAAAAACTGTTTTTT
TRBV6-5	TRBJ2-2	-	-	CASITTGFNTGELFF	TGTGCCAGCATTACTACAGGGTTTAACACCGGGGAGCTGTTTTTT
TRBV5-4	TRBJ2-2	TRBD2	-	CASSTRGGQITGELFF	TGTGCCAGCAGCACGCGGGGGGGCCAAATCACCGGGGAGCTGTTTTTT
TRBV5-8	TRBJ1-2	-	-	CASSYYLPGYGYTF	TGTGCCAGCAGCTACTACCTACCCGGCTATGGCTACACCTTC
TRBV7-8	TRBJ1-2	TRBD1	-	CASSYRDSYGYTF	TGTGCCAGCAGCTACCGGGACAGTTATGGCTACACCTTC
TRBV6-1	TRBJ1-1	-	once	CASSEETGLNTEAFF	TGTGCCAGCAGTGAAGAGACAGGACTGAACACTGAAGCTTTCTTT
TRBV7-9	TRBJ1-2	-	-	CASSPVGVGYTF	TGTGCCAGCAGCCCAGTCGGGGTTGGCTACACCTTC
TRBV15	TRBJ1-1	-	-	CATSRALAGRDDTEAFF	TGTGCCACCAGCAGAGCGTTGGCAGGGAGGGACGACACTGAAGCTTTCTTT
TRBV24-1	TRBJ1-1	-	-	CATSEGDQMNTEAFF	TGTGCCACCAGTGAAGGAGACCAAATGAACACTGAAGCTTTCTTT
TRBV6-5	TRBJ1-2	-	-	CASSPPGLYGYTF	TGTGCCAGCAGCCCCCCAGGGCTCTATGGCTACACCTTC
TRBV7-8	TRBJ1-4	TRBD1	-	CASSLSDRGRGEKLFF	TGTGCCAGCAGCCTGTCGGACAGGGGGAGGGGTGAAAAACTGTTTTTT